These 2 T cell receptor beta chains were all obtained from the same sample, sequenced in a study of blood T cell repertoires in COVID-19 (TCRdb year 2020). Libraries were constructed by the immunoSEQ multiplex PCR assay. The table was pulled from immuneACCESS by TCRdb, which kept in-frame rearrangements only. Such tables lose some clones; where checked, under half of the loss comes from unresolved V genes, and the rest has no known cause. The sample table holds 120,000 to 150,000 clones, of which around four fifths were seen once. In total, the top ten clones hold about 5.1% of the sample. The sample comprised peripheral blood. The receptors derive from a human donor in a cohort sampled during active COVID-19.

The table lists this clone with a count of one. The V gene is TRBV7-9, the J gene TRBJ2-1; maybe TRBD1 (5 bases). The ends were cut back, 1 base at V and 10 bases at J, with 5 bases in the middle. The germline gives CDR1 SEHNR, CDR2 FQNEAQ (reference sequence). This CDR3 has 11 amino acids. CDR3 nucleotides: TGTGCCAGCAGCTTAGGGGGCGAGCAGTTCTTC. Amino acids: CASSLGGEQFF.

The genes are TRBV27 and TRBJ1-1; possible D gene TRBD1, 6 bases. The V and J ends lost 8 bases and 6 bases respectively, with 13 bases between them. Germline V CDR1 and CDR2: MNHEY, SMNVEV (reference sequence). The CDR3 is 12 residues long. DNA of the CDR3: TGTGCCAGCCGTAACAGGGTCGCTGAAGCTTTCTTT. Translated, it gives CASRNRVAEAFF.